This is a list of T cell receptor beta chains from one sample in a study of cytomegalovirus exposure and HLA in healthy donors. TCRdb keeps only in-frame clones here, not all; method: immunoSEQ multiplex PCR. The table records a few hundred thousand clones, around 80% of them present only once. Sequencing was performed on PBMCs. These receptors all stem from a woman aged 30 to 39 in good health and CMV-seropositive. The CDR3 runs from the conserved cysteine through the conserved F or W. Fields, in order: clone size, V gene, J gene, D gene, CDR3 DNA, CDR3 protein. D genes are given only for firm matches. Not every row has a clone size; where given, it reads once, few, many or a size class.

size: NA
V: TRBV7-3
J: TRBJ2-2
D: NA
DNA: TGTGCCAGCAGCCCCATGGACGCGAACACCGGGGAGCTGTTTTTT
CDR3: CASSPMDANTGELFF

size: NA
V: TRBV10-3
J: TRBJ2-4
D: TRBD1
DNA: TGTGCCATCAGTGAGATGACAGGGGAAGCCAAAAACATTCAGTACTTC
CDR3: CAISEMTGEAKNIQYF

size: NA
V: TRBV4-1
J: TRBJ2-7
D: NA
DNA: TGCGCCAGCACCCGGGACATTCGAAGAGACTACGAGCAGTACTTC
CDR3: CASTRDIRRDYEQYF

size: many
V: TRBV6-4
J: TRBJ2-7
D: TRBD2
DNA: TGTGCCAGCAGTGACTCGGGACTAGCGGCCTACGAGCAGTACTTC
CDR3: CASSDSGLAAYEQYF

size: NA
V: TRBV9
J: TRBJ2-7
D: TRBD2
DNA: TGTGCCAGCAGCACTTCCGGGACTACCGACGAGCAGTACTTC
CDR3: CASSTSGTTDEQYF

size: NA
V: TRBV4-3
J: TRBJ2-2
D: TRBD2
DNA: TGCGCCAGCAGCCAAGACCGTCTAGCGGGAATCACCGGGGAGCTGTTTTTT
CDR3: CASSQDRLAGITGELFF

size: NA
V: TRBV4-1
J: TRBJ2-1
D: NA
DNA: TGCGCCAGCAGCCAAGATATTCTCGCGCAGGGAATAAGGAATGAGCAGTTCTTC
CDR3: CASSQDILAQGIRNEQFF

size: NA
V: TRBV6-5
J: TRBJ2-7
D: NA
DNA: TGTGCCAGCAGTTTCGACTTCTACGAGCAGTACTTC
CDR3: CASSFDFYEQYF

size: NA
V: TRBV5-1
J: TRBJ2-7
D: NA
DNA: TGCGCCAGCAGCTTTGCGCGGGGGCCCCTCTACGAGCAGTACTTC
CDR3: CASSFARGPLYEQYF

size: NA
V: TRBV29-1
J: TRBJ2-5
D: NA
DNA: TGCAGCGTTAACTCCCGGGGAAAGGGTTCAGAGACCCAGTACTTC
CDR3: CSVNSRGKGSETQYF

size: NA
V: TRBV7-6
J: TRBJ2-7
D: TRBD1
DNA: TGTGCCAGCAGGGGACAGAGCTACGAGCAGTACTTC
CDR3: CASRGQSYEQYF

size: NA
V: TRBV12-5
J: TRBJ1-2
D: TRBD1
DNA: TGTGCTAGTGGTTTGGGGGGACAGGGGGATGGCTATGGCTACACCTTC
CDR3: CASGLGGQGDGYGYTF

size: NA
V: TRBV2
J: TRBJ2-1
D: TRBD2
DNA: TGTGCCAGCAGTGTTAGCGGGAGGGTTTACAATGAGCAGTTCTTC
CDR3: CASSVSGRVYNEQFF

size: NA
V: TRBV2
J: TRBJ2-2
D: NA
DNA: TGTGCCAGCAGTGAAGACTTGGGGGGGGAGCTGTTTTTT
CDR3: CASSEDLGGELFF

size: NA
V: TRBV20-1
J: TRBJ2-1
D: NA
DNA: TGCAGTGCTAGTCAGGAGGTTGAGCAGTTCTTC
CDR3: CSASQEVEQFF

size: NA
V: TRBV11-3
J: TRBJ2-7
D: TRBD2
DNA: TGTGCCAGCAGCTTACTAGCGGAGTCCTACGAGCAGTACTTC
CDR3: CASSLLAESYEQYF

size: NA
V: TRBV2
J: TRBJ2-3
D: TRBD2
DNA: TGTGCCAGCACTCTAGCGGGAGACCCTAGCACAGATACGCAGTATTTT
CDR3: CASTLAGDPSTDTQYF

size: few
V: TRBV7-9
J: TRBJ1-1
D: NA
DNA: TGTGCCAGCATCGAAGGGGGGGACACTGAAGCTTTCTTT
CDR3: CASIEGGDTEAFF

size: NA
V: TRBV6-4
J: TRBJ2-6
D: NA
DNA: TGTGCCAGCAGTTCCGGACCGAGCTCTGGGGCCAACGTCCTGACTTTC
CDR3: CASSSGPSSGANVLTF

size: NA
V: TRBV27
J: TRBJ1-4
D: NA
DNA: TGTGCCAGCAGTTACGGTGCAACTAATGAAAAACTGTTTTTT
CDR3: CASSYGATNEKLFF

size: NA
V: TRBV6-4
J: TRBJ2-1
D: TRBD2
DNA: TGTGCCAGCAGCCGGACTAGCGGAACCTACAATGAGCAGTTCTTC
CDR3: CASSRTSGTYNEQFF

size: NA
V: TRBV6-1
J: TRBJ2-2
D: TRBD2
DNA: TGTGCCAGCAGTATCAAGCGGGAGGGGGCCGGGGAGCTGTTTTTT
CDR3: CASSIKREGAGELFF

size: once
V: TRBV28
J: TRBJ2-1
D: NA
DNA: TGTGCCAGCAGCACCCCCAATGAGCAGTTCTTC
CDR3: CASSTPNEQFF

size: NA
V: TRBV25-1
J: TRBJ1-1
D: NA
DNA: TGTGCCAGCAGTGATCACGGGCTTATGGGGGACACTGAAGCTTTCTTT
CDR3: CASSDHGLMGDTEAFF

size: NA
V: TRBV11-3
J: TRBJ2-1
D: NA
DNA: TGTGCCAGCAGCTTCAGGGAGTACAATGAGCAGTTCTTC
CDR3: CASSFREYNEQFF

size: NA
V: TRBV2
J: TRBJ2-5
D: TRBD2
DNA: TGTGCCAGCAGTGAAAGAGCGGGAGGAGAGACCCAGTACTTC
CDR3: CASSERAGGETQYF

size: NA
V: TRBV10-3
J: TRBJ1-2
D: NA
DNA: TGTGCCATCAGTGAGTCGGCAGGAGCTAACTATGGCTACACCTTC
CDR3: CAISESAGANYGYTF

size: NA
V: TRBV5-1
J: TRBJ1-4
D: TRBD1
DNA: TGCGCCAGCAGCTTCGGGACAGGAGAAAAACTGTTTTTT
CDR3: CASSFGTGEKLFF

size: NA
V: TRBV10-3
J: TRBJ2-3
D: NA
DNA: TGTGCCATCGGGCAGAGGGGGGATACGCAGTATTTT
CDR3: CAIGQRGDTQYF

size: NA
V: TRBV28
J: TRBJ2-5
D: TRBD1
DNA: TGTGCCAGCACTTTTTACAGGGGGCGCGGAGAGACCCAGTACTTC
CDR3: CASTFYRGRGETQYF

size: NA
V: TRBV10-2
J: TRBJ2-7
D: TRBD2
DNA: TGCGCCAGCTCTAGCGGGAGGGAGCCCTACGAGCAGTACTTC
CDR3: CASSSGREPYEQYF

size: NA
V: TRBV13
J: TRBJ1-1
D: TRBD1
DNA: TGTGCCAGCAGCTTAGACAGGGGCACTGAAGCTTTCTTT
CDR3: CASSLDRGTEAFF

size: NA
V: TRBV7-6
J: TRBJ2-6
D: NA
DNA: TGTGCCAGCAGCCGGGACTTATATCGTGGGGCCAACGTCCTGACTTTC
CDR3: CASSRDLYRGANVLTF

size: NA
V: TRBV7-6
J: TRBJ1-4
D: TRBD1
DNA: TGTGCCAGCAGCCTGACGGGACAGGGTGAAAAACTGTTTTTT
CDR3: CASSLTGQGEKLFF

size: NA
V: TRBV28
J: TRBJ2-7
D: NA
DNA: TGTGCCAGCAGGGTCAGGGGAAGGTACGAGCAGTACTTC
CDR3: CASRVRGRYEQYF

size: NA
V: TRBV29-1
J: TRBJ2-3
D: NA
DNA: TGCAGCGTTGAAGATCACCAGGTTCGAGATACGCAGTATTTT
CDR3: CSVEDHQVRDTQYF

size: NA
V: TRBV11-3
J: TRBJ2-7
D: NA
DNA: TGTGCCAGCAGCCCTCCAGTCGGGAGATCCTACGAGCAGTACTTC
CDR3: CASSPPVGRSYEQYF

size: few
V: TRBV19
J: TRBJ1-1
D: NA
DNA: TGTGCCAGTAGTATTCGGGCACTTAGGTTGGACACTGAAGCTTTCTTT
CDR3: CASSIRALRLDTEAFF

size: NA
V: TRBV6-5
J: TRBJ2-3
D: TRBD2
DNA: TGTGCCACCGATATAGCGGGAGGCTCCACAGATACGCAGTATTTT
CDR3: CATDIAGGSTDTQYF

size: once
V: TRBV29-1
J: TRBJ1-2
D: NA
DNA: TGCAGCGTTGACGCCAGTAACTATGGCTACACCTTC
CDR3: CSVDASNYGYTF

size: NA
V: TRBV25-1
J: TRBJ1-5
D: NA
DNA: TGTGCCAGCAGTGGCGACGGTAGCAATCAGCCCCAGCATTTT
CDR3: CASSGDGSNQPQHF

size: NA
V: TRBV20-1
J: TRBJ2-2
D: NA
DNA: TGCAGTGCTAGCCCCGGATCCGGACAGTTTTTT
CDR3: CSASPGSGQFF

size: NA
V: TRBV19
J: TRBJ1-2
D: NA
DNA: TGTGCCAGCAACAGGGACGGCTACACCTTC
CDR3: CASNRDGYTF

size: NA
V: TRBV11-3
J: TRBJ2-2
D: NA
DNA: TGTGCCAGCAGCTTTACAGCGAACACCGGGGAGCTGTTTTTT
CDR3: CASSFTANTGELFF

size: NA
V: TRBV28
J: TRBJ2-5
D: TRBD2
DNA: TGTGCCAGCAGTTGGGTAGCGGGTCAAGAGACCCAGTACTTC
CDR3: CASSWVAGQETQYF

size: NA
V: TRBV5-6
J: TRBJ2-1
D: NA
DNA: TGTGCCAGCAGCTCTTTGACAGGTTCCCGTACGGATGAGCAGTTCTTC
CDR3: CASSSLTGSRTDEQFF

size: NA
V: TRBV27
J: TRBJ1-2
D: NA
DNA: TGTGCCAGCAGTCCTGGAACAGACCCCTATGGCTACACCTTC
CDR3: CASSPGTDPYGYTF

size: NA
V: TRBV27
J: TRBJ2-7
D: TRBD1
DNA: TGTGCCAGCGATACGGGACAGGGTTCTGACTTATTAGACCCTAACGAGCAGTACTTC
CDR3: CASDTGQGSDLLDPNEQYF

size: NA
V: TRBV4-1
J: TRBJ2-1
D: NA
DNA: TGCGCCAGCAGCCAAGATTCCGGGCCCCAGAGGTATGAGCAGTTCTTC
CDR3: CASSQDSGPQRYEQFF

size: NA
V: TRBV29-1
J: TRBJ2-3
D: TRBD2
DNA: TGCAGCGTAAGGGGCCACCCTAGCGGGAGGGGTGGCACAGATACGCAGTATTTT
CDR3: CSVRGHPSGRGGTDTQYF

size: NA
V: TRBV6-1
J: TRBJ1-2
D: NA
DNA: TGTGCCAGCAAGCGACAGAACTATGGCTACACCTTC
CDR3: CASKRQNYGYTF

size: NA
V: TRBV11-2
J: TRBJ2-1
D: NA
DNA: TGTGCCAGCAGCCCCCGGACCGCTAGCTCCTACAATGAGCAGTTCTTC
CDR3: CASSPRTASSYNEQFF

size: NA
V: TRBV5-4
J: TRBJ2-3
D: TRBD2
DNA: TGTGCCAGCAGCTACTTAGCGGGAGTTTCGTCAGATACGCAGTATTTT
CDR3: CASSYLAGVSSDTQYF